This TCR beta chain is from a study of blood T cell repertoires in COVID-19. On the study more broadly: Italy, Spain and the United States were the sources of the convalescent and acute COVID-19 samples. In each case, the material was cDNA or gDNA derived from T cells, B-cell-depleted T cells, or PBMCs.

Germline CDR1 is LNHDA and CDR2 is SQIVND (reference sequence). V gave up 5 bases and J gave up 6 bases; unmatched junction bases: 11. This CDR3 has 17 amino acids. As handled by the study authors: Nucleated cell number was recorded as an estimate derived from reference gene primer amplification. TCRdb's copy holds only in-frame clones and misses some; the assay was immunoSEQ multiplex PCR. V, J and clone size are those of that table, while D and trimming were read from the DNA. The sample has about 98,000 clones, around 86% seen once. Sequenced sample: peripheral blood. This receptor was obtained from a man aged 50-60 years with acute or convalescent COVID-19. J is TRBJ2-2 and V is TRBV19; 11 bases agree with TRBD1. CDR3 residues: CASSHNPGTGGSGELFF. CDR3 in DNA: TGTGCCAGTAGTCACAACCCCGGGACAGGGGGATCCGGGGAGCTGTTTTTT.